This T cell receptor (beta chain) was captured by sequencing in a study of cytomegalovirus exposure and HLA in healthy donors. Study-wide points: Investigators reported 164 TCR beta chains as tied to cytomegalovirus.

Regarding this clone: Its matching antigen is unknown. The sample carries other DNA sequences with the same CDR3.

The primer mix had 60 Vbeta and 13 Jbeta primers. The repertoire was sequenced with immunoSEQ multiplex PCR; TCRdb's copy has only in-frame clones and lacks some. The sample has some 140,000 clones; approximately 79% are singletons. Participants comprised healthy donors of bone marrow. Sequences were obtained from PBMCs. The clonotype was recovered from a middle-aged man in good health and CMV-seropositive.

The CDR3 bases are TGCGCCAGCAGCTTTGGGAGCTCTGGAAACACCATATATTTT. This gives the protein CASSFGSSGNTIYF. The chain combines TRBV5-1 with TRBJ1-3; D is unclear. Germline CDR1 reads SGHRS; CDR2 reads YFSETQ. V lost 2 bases, J lost 0 bases, and 6 bases lay in between. This CDR3 contains 14 residues.